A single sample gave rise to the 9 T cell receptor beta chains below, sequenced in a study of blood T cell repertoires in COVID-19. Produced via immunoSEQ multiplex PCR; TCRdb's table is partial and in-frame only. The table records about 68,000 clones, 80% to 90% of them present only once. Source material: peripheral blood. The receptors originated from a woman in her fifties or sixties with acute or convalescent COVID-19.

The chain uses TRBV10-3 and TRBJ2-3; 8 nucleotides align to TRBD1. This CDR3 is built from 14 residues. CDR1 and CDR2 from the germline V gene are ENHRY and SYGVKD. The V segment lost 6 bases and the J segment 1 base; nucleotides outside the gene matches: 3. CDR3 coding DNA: TGTGCCATCAGGGGGACAGGTGGCACAGATACGCAGTATTTT. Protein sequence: CAIRGTGGTDTQYF.

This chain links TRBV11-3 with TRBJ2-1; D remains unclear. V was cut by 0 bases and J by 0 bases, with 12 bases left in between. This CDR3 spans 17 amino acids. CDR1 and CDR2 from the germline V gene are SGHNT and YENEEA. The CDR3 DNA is TGTGCCAGCAGCTTAGATCGGGTTGCGAGCTCCTACAATGAGCAGTTCTTC. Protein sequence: CASSLDRVASSYNEQFF. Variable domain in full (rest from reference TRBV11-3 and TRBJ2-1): EAGVVQSPRYKIIEKKQPVAFWCNPISGHNTLYWYLQNLGQGPELLIRYENEEAVDDSQLPKDRFSAERLKGVDSTLKIQPAELGDSAVYLCASSLDRVASSYNEQFFGPGTRLTVL.

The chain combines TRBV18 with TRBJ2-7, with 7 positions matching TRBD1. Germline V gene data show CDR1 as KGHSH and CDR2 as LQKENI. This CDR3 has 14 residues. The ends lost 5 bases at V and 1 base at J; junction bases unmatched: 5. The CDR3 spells CASSSRDSSYEQYF. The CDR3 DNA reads TGTGCCAGCTCATCCCGGGACAGTTCCTACGAGCAGTACTTC. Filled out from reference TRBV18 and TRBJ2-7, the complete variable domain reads NAGVMQNPRHLVRRRGQEARLRCSPMKGHSHVYWYRQLPEEGLKFMVYLQKENIIDESGMPKERFSAEFPKEGPSILRIQQVVRGDSAAYFCASSSRDSSYEQYFGPGTRLTVT.

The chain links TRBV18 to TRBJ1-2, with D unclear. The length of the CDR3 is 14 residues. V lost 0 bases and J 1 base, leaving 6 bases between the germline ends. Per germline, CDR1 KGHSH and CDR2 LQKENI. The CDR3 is CASSPPNGNYGYTF. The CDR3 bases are TGTGCCAGCTCACCACCGAACGGTAACTATGGCTACACCTTC.

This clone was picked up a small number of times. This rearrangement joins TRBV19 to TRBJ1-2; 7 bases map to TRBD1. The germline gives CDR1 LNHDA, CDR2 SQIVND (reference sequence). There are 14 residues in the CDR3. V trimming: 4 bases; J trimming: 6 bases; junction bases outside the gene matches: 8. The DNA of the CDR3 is TGTGCCAGTAGTAACCAAGGGGGCGCGGATGGCTACACCTTC. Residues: CASSNQGGADGYTF. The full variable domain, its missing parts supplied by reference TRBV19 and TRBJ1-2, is DGGITQSPKYLFRKEGQNVTLSCEQNLNHDAMYWYRQDPGQGLRLIYYSQIVNDFQKGDIAEGYSVSREKKESFPLTVTSAQKNPTAFYLCASSNQGGADGYTFGSGTRLTVV.

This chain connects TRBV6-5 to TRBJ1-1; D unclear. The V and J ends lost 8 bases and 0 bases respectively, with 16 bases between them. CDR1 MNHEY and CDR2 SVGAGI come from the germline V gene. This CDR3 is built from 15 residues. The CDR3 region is CASARETTMNTEAFF. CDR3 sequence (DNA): TGTGCCAGCGCCCGGGAAACGACCATGAACACTGAAGCTTTCTTT.

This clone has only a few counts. In DNA, the CDR3 is TGTGCCAGCAGTTTACGACAGGGTCGGGAAAAACTGTTTTTT. Its protein is CASSLRQGREKLFF. The genes are TRBV28 and TRBJ1-4; 7 positions match TRBD1. CDR1 MDHEN and CDR2 SYDVKM come from the germline V gene. The junction had 5 bases not matched to a gene; V was cut back by 2 bases and J by 8 bases. There are 14 residues in the CDR3.

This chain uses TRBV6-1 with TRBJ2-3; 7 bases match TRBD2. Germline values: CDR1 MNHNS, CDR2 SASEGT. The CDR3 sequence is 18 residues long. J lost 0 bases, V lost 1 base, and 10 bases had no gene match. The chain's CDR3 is CASSEGTSSGASTDTQYF. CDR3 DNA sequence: TGTGCCAGCAGTGAAGGTACGTCTAGCGGCGCCAGCACAGATACGCAGTATTTT.

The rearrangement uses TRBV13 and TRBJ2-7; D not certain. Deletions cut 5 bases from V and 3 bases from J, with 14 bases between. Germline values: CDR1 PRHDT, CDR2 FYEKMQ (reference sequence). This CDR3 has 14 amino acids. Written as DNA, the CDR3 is TGTGCCAGCAGCCCAGCCAGGCCTTACTACGAGCAGTACTTC. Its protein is CASSPARPYYEQYF.